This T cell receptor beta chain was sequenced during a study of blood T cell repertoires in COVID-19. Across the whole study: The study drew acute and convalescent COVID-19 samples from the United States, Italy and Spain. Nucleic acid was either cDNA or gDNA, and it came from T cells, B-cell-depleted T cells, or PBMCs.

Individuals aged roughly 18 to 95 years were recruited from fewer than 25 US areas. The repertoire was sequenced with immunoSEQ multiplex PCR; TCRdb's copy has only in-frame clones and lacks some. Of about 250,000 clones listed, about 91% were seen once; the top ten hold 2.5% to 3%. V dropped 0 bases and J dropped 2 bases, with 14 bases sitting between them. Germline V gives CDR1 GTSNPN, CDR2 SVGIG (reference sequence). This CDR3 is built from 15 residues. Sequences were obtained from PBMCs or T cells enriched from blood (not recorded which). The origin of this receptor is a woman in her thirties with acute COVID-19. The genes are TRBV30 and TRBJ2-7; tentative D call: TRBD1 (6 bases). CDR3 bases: TGTGCCTGGAGTGTAGCGGCAGGGGAAGCCTACGAGCAGTACTTC. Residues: CAWSVAAGEAYEQYF.